The present entry profiles one T cell receptor (beta chain) with its context. This table comes from immunoSEQ multiplex PCR, and its TCRdb copy is limited to in-frame clones, with some not included. The data hold about 16,000 clones, with around nine tenths observed a single time. This entry belongs to a study of blood T cell repertoires in COVID-19. The germline V gene encodes CDR1 LNHDA and CDR2 SQIVND (reference sequence). CDR3 length equals 17 residues. The V and J ends lost 7 bases and 0 bases respectively, with 19 bases between them. J is TRBJ1-5 and V is TRBV19; unclear D gene. Sequenced: peripheral blood. The receptor was derived from a man aged 60 to 69 with acute or convalescent COVID-19. The CDR3 nucleotides are TGTGCCAGTACCCCGGGGAATACCTTTGTTAGCAATCAGCCCCAGCATTTT. It yields the protein CASTPGNTFVSNQPQHF. The whole variable domain, remainder taken from reference TRBV19 and TRBJ1-5, is DGGITQSPKYLFRKEGQNVTLSCEQNLNHDAMYWYRQDPGQGLRLIYYSQIVNDFQKGDIAEGYSVSREKKESFPLTVTSAQKNPTAFYLCASTPGNTFVSNQPQHFGDGTRLSIL.